This TCR beta chain is drawn from a study of blood T cell repertoires in COVID-19. Germline CDR1 is LGHDT and CDR2 is YNNKEL (reference sequence). The CDR3 consists of 15 residues. V lost 7 bases and J lost 1; bases outside the gene matches: 10. Profiling relied on immunoSEQ multiplex PCR, and the TCRdb table lists in-frame clones only, not all of them. The sample contains under 250,000 clones, about 90% of which appear only once. Specimen: peripheral blood. The chain links TRBV3-1 (or the pseudogene TRBV3-2) to TRBJ2-7; 7 nucleotides agree with TRBD1. This receptor was identified in an elderly man with acute or convalescent COVID-19. The CDR3 loop is CASTKVRGQSYEQYF. CDR3 nucleotides: TGTGCCAGCACGAAAGTTAGGGGGCAATCCTACGAGCAGTACTTC.